These 5 T cell receptor beta chains were all obtained from the same sample, sequenced in a study of graft-versus-host responses after intestinal transplantation. Produced via immunoSEQ multiplex PCR; TCRdb's table is partial and in-frame only. The sample includes around 49,000 clones, roughly 90% seen only once; the top ten take 0.62%. These TCRs are of unknown antigen specificity. The specimen was unstimulated CD4+ T cells sorted from spleen or lymph node cells, collected before transplant. These receptors were taken from a human donor who was the organ donor for an intestinal transplant.

The genes are TRBV5-1 and TRBJ2-7, with 8 bases fitting TRBD2. CDR1 is SGHRS, CDR2 YFSETQ, per germline. The length of the CDR3 is 14 residues. Trimming cost V 5 bases and J 6 bases; bases outside gene matches: 10. The DNA of the CDR3 is TGCGCCAGCAGTTCCGGGACTAGTCTCAGCGAGCAGTACTTC. This gives the protein CASSSGTSLSEQYF.

The chain is built from TRBV6-5 and TRBJ2-3; possible D gene TRBD1, 5 bases. The length of the CDR3 is 13 residues. Germline loops: CDR1 MNHEY, CDR2 SVGAGI. The V end was cut by 5 bases, the J end by 6 bases, with 12 bases between. The DNA of the CDR3 is TGTGCCAGCAGTCGAAAAGGGGTCGATACGCAGTATTTT. The encoded protein is CASSRKGVDTQYF.

This chain connects TRBV7-2 to TRBJ2-7, with 11 bases fitting TRBD1. Trimming cost V 1 base and J 7 bases; bases outside gene matches: 12. Germline CDR1 is SGHTA and CDR2 is FQGNSA. This CDR3 contains 17 residues. CDR3 residues: CASSLVEWTGGAEEQYF. The CDR3 DNA reads as TGTGCCAGCAGCTTAGTGGAGTGGACAGGGGGCGCGGAAGAGCAGTACTTC.

This clone has just one count. This chain joins TRBV19 and TRBJ1-5; D remains ambiguous. The V gene's germline CDR1 is LNHDA and CDR2 SQIVND (reference sequence). Deletions cut 4 bases from V and 7 bases from J, with 20 bases between. The CDR3 has 16 residues. The CDR3 protein is CASSSYGQSLTQPQHF. The DNA of the CDR3 is TGTGCCAGTAGTAGTTATGGGCAATCTCTGACGCAGCCCCAGCATTTT.

V and J are TRBV28 and TRBJ1-3; 11 nucleotides align to TRBD1. This CDR3 has 16 residues. CDR1 is MDHEN, CDR2 SYDVKM, per germline. Trimming at V came to 5 bases and at J to 1 base, leaving 4 bases not matched to a gene. CDR3 nucleotide sequence: TGTGCCAGCAGTAACGGACAGGGGGCTTCTGGAAACACCATATATTTT. Its protein product is CASSNGQGASGNTIYF.